This T cell receptor beta chain was profiled in a study of cytomegalovirus exposure and HLA in healthy donors. Method: immunoSEQ multiplex PCR; TCRdb's copy keeps in-frame clones and lacks some. The sample consists of approximately 130,000 clones, approximately 90% of them appearing once. Trimming removed 3 bases at V and 7 bases at J, with 10 bases between. This CDR3 has 12 amino acids. Germline V gives CDR1 SGDLS, CDR2 YYNGEE. As for this clone: As yet, its antigen is unknown.

Notes on the study in general: In vitro confirmation showed three CMV-associated chains to be CMV antigen specific. There were about 160 TCR beta chains listed as cytomegalovirus-associated.

The chain has TRBV9 and TRBJ1-2; no firm D call. The TCR sequence derives from a woman younger than 35 in good health and CMV-seronegative. Sequences were obtained from PBMCs. In DNA, the CDR3 is TGTGCCAGCAGCGCGGGTTTCGGTGGCTACACCTTC. As protein: CASSAGFGGYTF.